This T cell receptor (beta chain) came from a study of OX40 agonist ivuxolimab in advanced cancers. The CDR3 sequence is 13 residues long. V lost 4 bases to trimming and J lost 7 bases; unmatched junction nucleotides: 4. CDR1 and CDR2 from the germline V gene are SGHVS and FNYEAQ. The table came from immunoSEQ multiplex PCR; TCRdb's copy has only in-frame clones and leaves some out. The profile shows tens of thousands of clones, around nine tenths of them singletons. This clone was seen a single time. This specimen consisted of CD4+ or CD8+ T cells sorted from blood, obtained in a trial of the OX40 agonist ivuxolimab. The chain uses TRBV7-6 and TRBJ2-1, with 7 bases identical to TRBD2. This TCR came from an adult with an advanced solid tumor such as melanoma, head and neck, liver or kidney cancer. The CDR3 reads CASSSRSGNEQFF. CDR3 sequence (DNA): TGTGCCAGCAGCTCCCGTAGCGGGAATGAGCAGTTCTTC.